This T cell receptor (beta chain) was profiled in a study of cytomegalovirus exposure and HLA in healthy donors. Study-wide results and limits: TCR sequences were mostly rare, though some public TCRs occurred in many donors. Most CMV-associated TCR beta chains were later found to appear HLA-restricted. In vitro data verified a few CMV-associated chains as specific for CMV antigens.

Use of 60 Vbeta and 13 Jbeta primers characterized the PCR. Only in-frame clones appear in the TCRdb table, and some are missing; sequencing was by immunoSEQ multiplex PCR. The sample includes approximately 120,000 clones, under 12% of them seen just once. As concerns this clone: Its antigen is unidentified.

The sample was PBMCs. This clonotype was obtained from a woman between 18 and 29 years old in good health and CMV-seropositive.

CDR3 residues: CASSPANWDTQYF. Here the CDR3 DNA reads TGCGCCAGCAGCCCCGCGAATTGGGATACGCAGTATTTT. V usage is TRBV5-1 and J usage is TRBJ2-3; D unresolved. CDR3 length: 13 amino acids. CDR1 SGHRS and CDR2 YFSETQ come from the germline V gene. Trimming left V 4 bases short and J 6 bases short, with 12 bases between. The complete variable domain, with remaining parts taken from reference TRBV5-1 and TRBJ2-3, reads KAGVTQTPRYLIKTRGQQVTLSCSPISGHRSVSWYQQTPGQGLQFLFEYFSETQRNKGNFPGRFSGRQFSNSRSEMNVSTLELGDSALYLCASSPANWDTQYFGPGTRLTVL.